This entry lists 2 T cell receptor beta chains sequenced from one sample in a study of T-cell reconstitution after alpha-beta-depleted transplantation in children. TCRbeta library construction was performed incorporating unique molecular identifiers. In TCRdb, the PCR reads were re-called with MiXCR into one record per CDR3 protein. Among just under 550,000 distinct CDR3 sequences listed, around 17% were seen once. Source: PBMCs from the stem cell graft donor, taken from the stem cell graft. These receptors all stem from a human donor who donated a stem cell graft to a child with acute lymphoblastic leukemia.

This clonotype was picked up a small number of times. The J gene is TRBJ2-7, the V gene TRBV7-9; 8 nucleotides match TRBD2. The CDR3 has 15 amino acids. V was pared by 5 bases and J by 5 bases, with 11 bases of the junction left unmatched. CDR1 and CDR2 (germline): SEHNR, FQNEAQ (reference sequence). The CDR3 nucleotides are TGTGCCAGCAGCCCCCCGGGGGGGGCAATAAACGAGCAGTACTTC. Protein sequence: CASSPPGGAINEQYF.

The chain has TRBV5-1 and TRBJ2-3; 7 bases align to TRBD1. V shed 0 bases and J 3 bases; nucleotides not matched to a gene: 7. From germline, CDR1 is SGHRS and CDR2 YFSETQ. The CDR3 extends over 16 amino acids. The CDR3 region has the DNA TGCGCCAGCAGCTTGGAGGGGGCGAGACGGACAGATACGCAGTATTTT. Encoded protein: CASSLEGARRTDTQYF.